Described below is a single T cell receptor (beta chain) sequence and its context. Its antigen remains unidentified. These data are taken from a study of OX40 agonist ivuxolimab in advanced cancers. General study findings and limits: Clones of CD4+ and CD8+ blood T cells grew by week 6 at doses of 0.1 to 3.0 mg/kg.

The method was immunoSEQ multiplex PCR; TCRdb's version includes in-frame clones alone and lacks a portion of them. The sample yields more than 50,000 clones, 84% seen once. This CDR3 comprises 15 residues. The germline gives CDR1 SGHRS, CDR2 YFSETQ. V dropped 7 bases and J dropped 1; count of bases not matched to a gene: 9. The gene calls are TRBV5-1 and TRBJ2-5, with 8 bases identical to TRBD1. This receptor was identified in an adult with an advanced solid tumor such as melanoma, head and neck, liver or kidney cancer. Specimen: CD4+ or CD8+ T cells sorted from blood, collected in a trial of the OX40 agonist ivuxolimab. The CDR3 DNA is TGCGCCAGCGCCAGGGGGCGGGATTCCCAAGAGACCCAGTACTTC. It translates to CASARGRDSQETQYF.